This entry concerns a single TCR beta chain. V gave up 4 bases and J gave up 0 bases; unmatched junction bases: 14. This CDR3 has 18 residues. Germline loops: CDR1 SGHRS, CDR2 YFSETQ. The source of the sample is a study of T-cell reconstitution after alpha-beta-depleted transplantation in children. Library preparation (for TCRbeta) was performed with unique molecular identifiers. TCRdb re-analysed the PCR reads in MiXCR, keeping a single row per CDR3 protein. This table holds around 300,000 distinct CDR3 sequences, 10% found once. The chain uses TRBV5-1 and TRBJ1-1; TRBD1 matches at 8 bases. This sample comprised PBMCs, obtained before TCRalphabeta/CD19-depleted stem cell transplant. The sequence came from a boy in the first two years of life with acute myeloid leukemia, due to receive a stem cell transplant. For the CDR3, the DNA is TGCGCCAGCAGCCCCAAGCCGACAGGGGTCCTCATGAACACTGAAGCTTTCTTT. Translation gives CASSPKPTGVLMNTEAFF.